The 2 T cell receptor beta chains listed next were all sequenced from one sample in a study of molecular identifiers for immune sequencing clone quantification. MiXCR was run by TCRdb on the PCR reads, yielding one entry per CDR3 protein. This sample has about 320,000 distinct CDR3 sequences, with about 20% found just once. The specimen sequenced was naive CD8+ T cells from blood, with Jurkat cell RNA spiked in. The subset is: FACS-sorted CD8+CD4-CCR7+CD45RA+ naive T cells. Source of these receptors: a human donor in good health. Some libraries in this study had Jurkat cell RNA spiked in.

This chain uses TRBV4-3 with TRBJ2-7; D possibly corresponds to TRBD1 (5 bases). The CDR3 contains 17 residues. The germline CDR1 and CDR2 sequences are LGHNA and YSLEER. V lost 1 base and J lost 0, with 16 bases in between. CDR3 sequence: CASSQGPRTSSSYEQYF. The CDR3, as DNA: TGCGCCAGCAGCCAAGGACCCCGGACAAGCAGCTCCTACGAGCAGTACTTC.

This chain's CDR3 is CASSYHWASGSITIYNEQFF. As DNA, the CDR3 is TGTGCCAGCAGTTATCATTGGGCTAGCGGGTCCATAACCATTTACAATGAGCAGTTCTTC. The rearrangement links TRBV6-2 or TRBV6-3 to TRBJ2-1, with TRBD2 matching over 8 bases. The CDR3 consists of 20 residues. Germline assignment: CDR1 MNHEY and CDR2 SVGEGT. Unmatched junction bases numbered 20, after V lost 3 bases and J lost 4 bases.